This note documents a single T cell receptor (beta chain) sequence. This clonotype showed up just a few times. Its antigen specificity is not known. Base qualities are not at hand, and no much larger clone is one base apart. These data come from a study of blood T cells in healthy people across ages (dated by TCRdb to about 2015). As for the study more broadly: In model experiments, template switching captured roughly one uniquely barcoded TCR beta cDNA molecule for every two T cells. Using deep sequencing normalized with unique cDNA molecular identifiers, the study measured how TCR beta repertoire diversity changes with age. The donors were split into four age groups: young (average 16 years), middle-aged (about 40), aged (more than 55) and long-lived (approximately 80). For two donors (one aged 18 to 30 and one aged 80 or older), the study analyzed two additional independent replicas of 1 million unique cDNA reads from the same blood draw.

The research as a whole found: The percentage of naive T cells measured by flow cytometry correlated strongly with observed TCR beta diversity. Estimates of total diversity based on one million sequenced T cells were considered lower bounds and underestimates. Since profiling was done on bulk unsorted PBMCs, naive and antigen-experienced compartments could not be conclusively compared. Because donor CMV infection status was unknown, age-related changes in expanded clonotypes were potentially confounded. Observed TCR beta diversity per million T cells fell roughly linearly with age, and a significant reduction was already apparent by age about 38. Compared with the aged group, the long-lived group had more naive CD4+ T cells, fewer expanded clones and increased TCR diversity, a pattern suggesting age selection.

The library came from 5' RACE. The instrument given in TCRdb is Illumina HiSeq 2500. A second PCR of roughly 7 to 11 cycles was run with a J-beta primer mix and a sample-barcoded 5' primer. A template-switch 5' adaptor carrying 12 random nucleotides introduced a unique molecular identifier onto each TCR beta cDNA molecule. Each sample yielded at least 3 million CDR3-containing paired-end reads. All of the RNA was converted into first-strand cDNA using the Mint cDNA synthesis kit, with a TRBC-specific oligonucleotide serving as the primer. Following uracil-DNA glycosylase treatment, a first 18-cycle PCR with universal primers M1SS and BC2_uni_R was performed on all cDNA. In the original analysis: Each sample was normalized by randomly selecting 1 million high-quality reads, each carrying a distinct molecular identifier. Reads sharing molecular identifiers were discarded rather than binned into consensus sequences. MiTCR, run with a Q25 quality threshold and the strictest error-elimination algorithm, handled CDR3 identification, clonotype clustering and error correction. A nonparametric unseen species model using Euler transformation provided a lower-bound estimate of total TCR beta diversity. TCRdb ran its own pipeline on the public reads, namely fastp trimming at Q25 and MiXCR clone calling, and kept in-frame beta chains. Rows with a matching CDR3 protein are joined into one entry that keeps the most common DNA and genes. V and J calls and clone size were set by TCRdb, not the authors. Present in this sample are roughly 800,000 distinct CDR3 sequences, 20% to 25% of which were seen just once. Under 4.5% of the sample rests with the top ten.

CDR1 and CDR2 are drawn from the germline V gene (reference sequence): LNHNV, YYDKDF. The CDR3 goes from the cysteine to the phenylalanine over 12 residues. Only CDR3 DNA remains: 36 bases, in frame from the first base. Trimming costs V 0 bases and J 6 bases, and their ends lie 6 bases apart. Systemically healthy Caucasian individuals from Russia, 39 in total and aged roughly 6 to 100 years, were included as donors. Around 9.8 milliliters of peripheral blood were collected from each donor into EDTA-treated Vacutainer tubes. Ficoll-Paque density-gradient centrifugation was used to isolate PBMCs, with at least 6.5 million per sample. Trizol reagent was used to extract total RNA from PBMCs, with at least 5 micrograms per sample. For every donor, an aliquot of PBMCs went through flow cytometry to measure the percentages of naive CD45RAhigh/CD27high T cells. This sample was also put to use in a study of T cells of mothers and their children. Taken from the second paper: Nine systemically healthy Caucasian individuals, comprising three mothers and their six children, were included as donors. cDNA synthesis used all of the extracted RNA, with about 1.5 ug of RNA in each 15 ul reaction. In the second PCR, sample barcodes and 2-4 random nucleotides were introduced via the M1S primer. Each mother yielded over 8.5 million TCR beta CDR3 reads and each child about 3 million reads. Thymic selection shapes the output of TCR recombination in a similar way in related and unrelated pairs, and inherited differences have a minor effect. Normalized repertoire overlap was always found to be slightly, but never significantly, higher in related mother-child pairs than in unrelated mother-child pairs. No persistent microchimeric T cell clones were found, with a detection sensitivity of approximately 95 clones per million clonotypes. To look for features that set related mother-child pairs apart from unrelated individuals, the researchers ran deep NGS to compare the TCR beta repertoires of mothers and children. The mean age was 40 +/- 4 years for the mothers and about 12 +/- 4 years for the children. Libraries were sequenced on Illumina HiSeq 2000 with 100+100 nt paired-end reads after adapter ligation with NEBNext reagents. To prevent cross-contamination, the mother and child libraries were prepared a month apart and were sequenced in separate runs. Between about 500,000 and 2,100,000 distinct TCR beta clonotypes were identified per donor. Naive TCR beta clonotypes were estimated from low-frequency clonotypes matched to each donor's FACS-determined naive share, without sorting.

Sequenced material: blood. The TCR was taken from a boy aged 10-17 years in good health. The sequence is built from TRBV15 and TRBJ2-7; the D gene is not confidently resolved. The DNA is TGTGCCACCAGCAGAGATAACCGCGAGCAGTACTTC. It is translated as CATSRDNREQYF.